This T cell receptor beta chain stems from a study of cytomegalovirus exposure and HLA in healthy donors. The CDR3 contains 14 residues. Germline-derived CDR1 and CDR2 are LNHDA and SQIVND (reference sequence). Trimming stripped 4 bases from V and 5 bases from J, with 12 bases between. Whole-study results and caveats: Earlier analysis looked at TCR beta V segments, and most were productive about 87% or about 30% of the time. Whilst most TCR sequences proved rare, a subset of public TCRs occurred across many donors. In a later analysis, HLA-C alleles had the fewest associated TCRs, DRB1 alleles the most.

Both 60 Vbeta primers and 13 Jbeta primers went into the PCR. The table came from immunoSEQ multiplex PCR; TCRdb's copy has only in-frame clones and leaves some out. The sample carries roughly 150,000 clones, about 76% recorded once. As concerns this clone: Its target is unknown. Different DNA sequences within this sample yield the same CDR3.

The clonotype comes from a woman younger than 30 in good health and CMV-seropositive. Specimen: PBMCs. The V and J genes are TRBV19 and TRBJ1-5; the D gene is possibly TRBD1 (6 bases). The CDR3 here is CASSTGTSDQPQHF. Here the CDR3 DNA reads TGTGCCAGTAGTACCGGGACAAGCGATCAGCCCCAGCATTTT. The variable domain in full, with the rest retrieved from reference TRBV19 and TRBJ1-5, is DGGITQSPKYLFRKEGQNVTLSCEQNLNHDAMYWYRQDPGQGLRLIYYSQIVNDFQKGDIAEGYSVSREKKESFPLTVTSAQKNPTAFYLCASSTGTSDQPQHFGDGTRLSIL.